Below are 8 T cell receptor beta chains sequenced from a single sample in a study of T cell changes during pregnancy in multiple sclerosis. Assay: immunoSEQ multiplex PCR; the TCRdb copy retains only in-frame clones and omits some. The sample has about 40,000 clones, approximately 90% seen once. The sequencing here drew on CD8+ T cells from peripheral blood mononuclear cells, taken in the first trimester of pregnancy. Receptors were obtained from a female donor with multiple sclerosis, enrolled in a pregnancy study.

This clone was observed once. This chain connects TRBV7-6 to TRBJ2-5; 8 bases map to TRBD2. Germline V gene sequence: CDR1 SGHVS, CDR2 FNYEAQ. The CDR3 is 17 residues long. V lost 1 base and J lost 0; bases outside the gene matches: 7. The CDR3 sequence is CASSLVRGGSYQETQYF. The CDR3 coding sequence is TGTGCCAGCAGCTTAGTCCGGGGGGGGTCGTACCAAGAGACCCAGTACTTC.

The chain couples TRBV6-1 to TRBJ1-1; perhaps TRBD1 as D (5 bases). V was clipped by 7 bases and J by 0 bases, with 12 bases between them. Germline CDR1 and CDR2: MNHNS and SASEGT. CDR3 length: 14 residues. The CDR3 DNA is TGTGCCAGCACGTTACAGGTCATGAACACTGAAGCTTTCTTT. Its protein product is CASTLQVMNTEAFF.

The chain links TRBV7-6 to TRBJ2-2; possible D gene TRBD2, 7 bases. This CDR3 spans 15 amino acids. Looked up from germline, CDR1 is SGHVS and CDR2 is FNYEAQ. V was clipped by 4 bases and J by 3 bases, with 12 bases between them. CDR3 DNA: TGTGCCAGCAGCTCTTCGGGGGGCCACACCGGGGAGCTGTTTTTT. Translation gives CASSSSGGHTGELFF.

The DNA for the CDR3 is TGCGCCAGCAGCCCACCCAGTCCAGGAAGCTCCTACAATGAGCAGTTCTTC. Its protein product is CASSPPSPGSSYNEQFF. The genes are TRBV23-1 and TRBJ2-1; no firm D call. TRBV23-1 has ORF status, its function being uncertain. V lost 6 bases, J lost 0 bases, and 18 bases lay in between. This CDR3 comprises 17 residues.

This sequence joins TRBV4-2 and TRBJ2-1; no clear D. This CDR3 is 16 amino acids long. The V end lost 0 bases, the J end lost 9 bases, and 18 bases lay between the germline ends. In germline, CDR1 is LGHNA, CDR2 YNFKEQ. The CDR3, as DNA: TGTGCCAGCAGCCAAGATTTTGGAGTGAGTGACGGTGAGCAGTTCTTC. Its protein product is CASSQDFGVSDGEQFF.

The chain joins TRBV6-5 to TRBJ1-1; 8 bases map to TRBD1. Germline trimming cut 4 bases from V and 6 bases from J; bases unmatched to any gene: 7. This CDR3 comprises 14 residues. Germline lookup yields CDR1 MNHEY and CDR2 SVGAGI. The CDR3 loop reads CASSWETGGSEAFF. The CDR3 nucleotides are TGTGCCAGCAGTTGGGAAACAGGGGGATCTGAAGCTTTCTTT.

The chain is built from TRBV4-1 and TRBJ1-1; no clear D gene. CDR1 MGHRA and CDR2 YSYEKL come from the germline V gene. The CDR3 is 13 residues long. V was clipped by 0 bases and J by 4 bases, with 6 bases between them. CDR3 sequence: CASSQDWATEAFF. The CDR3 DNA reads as TGCGCCAGCAGCCAAGATTGGGCCACTGAAGCTTTCTTT.

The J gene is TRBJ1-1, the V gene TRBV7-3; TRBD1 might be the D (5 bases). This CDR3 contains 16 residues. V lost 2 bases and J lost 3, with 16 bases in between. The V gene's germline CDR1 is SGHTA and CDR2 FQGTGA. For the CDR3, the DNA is TGTGCCAGCAGCTTACCCGGGCCGGACAAGGACACTGAAGCTTTCTTT. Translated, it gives CASSLPGPDKDTEAFF.